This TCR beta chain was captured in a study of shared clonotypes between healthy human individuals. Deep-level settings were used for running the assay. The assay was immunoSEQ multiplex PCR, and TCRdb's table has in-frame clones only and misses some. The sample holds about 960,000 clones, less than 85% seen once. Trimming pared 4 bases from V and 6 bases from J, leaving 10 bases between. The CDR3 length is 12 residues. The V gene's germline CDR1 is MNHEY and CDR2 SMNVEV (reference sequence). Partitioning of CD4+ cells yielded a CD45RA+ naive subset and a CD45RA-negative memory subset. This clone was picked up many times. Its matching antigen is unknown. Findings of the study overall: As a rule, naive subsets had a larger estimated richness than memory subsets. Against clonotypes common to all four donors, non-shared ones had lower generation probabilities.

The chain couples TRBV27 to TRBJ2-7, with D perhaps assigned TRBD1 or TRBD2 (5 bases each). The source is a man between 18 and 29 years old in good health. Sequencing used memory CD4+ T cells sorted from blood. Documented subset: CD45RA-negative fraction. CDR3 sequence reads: CASSSPGTEQYF. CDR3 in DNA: TGTGCCAGCAGTTCCCCAGGGACCGAGCAGTACTTC.